The 9 T cell receptor beta chains presented below share a single source sample, sequenced in a study of vaccination effects on CD4 cells after COVID-19. These receptors are not linked to any known antigen. Data came from immunoSEQ multiplex PCR; TCRdb stores just in-frame clones and leaves some out. The data hold tens of thousands of clones, with less than 85% observed a single time. Expansion of antigen-specific CD4+ T cells with viral peptide pools was carried out by the ViraFEST assay before sequencing. When less than 13 days of culture had elapsed, CD4+ T cells were isolated. This specimen was CD4+ T cells from PBMCs cultured with HCoV-229E spike peptides, taken before COVID-19 vaccination. These TCRs come from a human donor who received a COVID-19 vaccine.

This chain connects TRBV18 to TRBJ2-6; no clear D. Trimming removed 2 bases at V and 13 bases at J, with 18 bases between. The CDR3 totals 15 residues. CDR1 is KGHSH and CDR2 is LQKENI in the germline V gene. The CDR3 spells CASSPTDGYPPVLTF. The DNA of the CDR3 is TGTGCCAGCTCACCAACGGACGGATACCCTCCAGTCCTGACTTTC. The complete variable domain, with remaining parts taken from reference TRBV18 and TRBJ2-6, reads NAGVMQNPRHLVRRRGQEARLRCSPMKGHSHVYWYRQLPEEGLKFMVYLQKENIIDESGMPKERFSAEFPKEGPSILRIQQVVRGDSAAYFCASSPTDGYPPVLTFGAGSRLTVL.

This clone was seen just once. V and J are TRBV18 and TRBJ2-3; 9 bases are a match to TRBD2. Per germline, CDR1 KGHSH and CDR2 LQKENI. Unmatched junction bases numbered 1, after V lost 0 bases and J lost 0 bases. The CDR3 is 16 residues long. CDR3 sequence: CASSPPLAGSTDTQYF. The CDR3 DNA follows: TGTGCCAGCTCACCACCCCTAGCGGGAAGCACAGATACGCAGTATTTT.

J is TRBJ2-3 and V is TRBV5-4, with 8 bases lining up with TRBD1. The CDR3 loop spans 15 amino acids. V gave up 0 bases and J gave up 3 bases; unmatched junction bases: 3. Germline V lookup: CDR1 SGHNT, CDR2 YYREEE (reference sequence). CDR3 region: CASSLDQGATDTQYF. For the CDR3, the DNA is TGTGCCAGCAGCTTGGACCAGGGGGCGACAGATACGCAGTATTTT.

This sequence joins TRBV5-1 and TRBJ1-3, with 8 nucleotides matching TRBD1. Germline V lookup: CDR1 SGHRS, CDR2 YFSETQ. After removal of 4 bases from V and 7 bases from J, the junction contained 7 bases not matched to a gene. CDR3 length: 14 amino acids. Here the CDR3 DNA reads TGCGCCAGCAGCCCGGACAGGGTGAGGAACACCATATATTTT. Translation: CASSPDRVRNTIYF.

The chain employs TRBV2 and TRBJ2-7, with D perhaps TRBD1 or TRBD2 (6 bases each). Germline CDR1 SNHLY, CDR2 FYNNEI. The CDR3 length is 15 residues. Trimming removed 4 bases from V and 0 bases from J, with 13 bases in between. The CDR3 spells CASSGGGFISYEQYF. In DNA, the CDR3 is TGTGCCAGCAGTGGAGGGGGGTTTATCTCCTACGAGCAGTACTTC. The variable domain in full, with the rest retrieved from reference TRBV2 and TRBJ2-7, is EPEVTQTPSHQVTQMGQEVILRCVPISNHLYFYWYRQILGQKVEFLVSFYNNEISEKSEIFDDQFSVERPDGSNFTLKIRSTKLEDSAMYFCASSGGGFISYEQYFGPGTRLTVT.

The J gene is TRBJ1-2, the V gene TRBV2; D not resolved. The germline CDR1 and CDR2 sequences are SNHLY and FYNNEI. The CDR3 runs to 14 residues. Trimming took off 2 bases at V and 2 bases at J, with 9 bases between the two ends. The CDR3 DNA reads TGTGCCAGCAGTGAATTAGGGCAGAACTATGGCTACACCTTC. Amino acid sequence: CASSELGQNYGYTF.

This clone turned up a few times. The V and J genes are TRBV2 and TRBJ1-5, with D possibly matching TRBD1 (6 bases). Trimming removed 4 bases from V and 1 base from J, with 11 bases in between. This CDR3 region has 15 residues. From germline, CDR1 is SNHLY and CDR2 FYNNEI. CDR3 DNA: TGTGCCAGCAGTGGTAAGGGGGGGAGCAATCAGCCCCAGCATTTT. Protein product: CASSGKGGSNQPQHF.

This clone was seen a few times. This sequence joins TRBV12-3 or TRBV12-4 and TRBJ1-6; D is unresolved. The CDR3 is 13 amino acids. V lost 7 bases and J lost 6, with 10 bases in between. The CDR3 sequence is CASTRERNSPLHF. CDR3 nucleotide sequence: TGTGCCAGCACTAGGGAGCGTAATTCACCCCTCCACTTT.

The chain recombines TRBV5-1 with TRBJ2-7; D possibly corresponds to TRBD1 (5 bases). Per the germline V gene, CDR1 is SGHRS and CDR2 is YFSETQ. Trimming left V 4 bases short and J 3 bases short, with 11 bases between. There are 13 residues in the CDR3. The CDR3 DNA reads as TGCGCCAGCAGCCGCGACAGCTTCTACGAGCAGTACTTC. It yields the protein CASSRDSFYEQYF.